This T cell receptor beta chain is drawn from a study of blood T cell repertoires in COVID-19. Methods used by the authors: Reference gene primer amplification yielded estimated nucleated cell counts. Some clones are missing from TCRdb's copy, which holds only in-frame ones; the method was immunoSEQ multiplex PCR. That table gives V, J and clone size, and the DNA gave D and trimming. The data hold 400,000 or so clones, with about 89% observed a single time. The CDR3 totals 18 residues. CDR1 and CDR2 (germline): SNHLY, FYNNEI. Trimming removed 4 bases from V and 0 bases from J; junction bases left unmatched: 9. Patients at the Seattle site were enrolled during active infection and followed longitudinally.

The sequenced material came from peripheral blood. The chain recombines TRBV2 with TRBJ1-4, with 9 bases lining up with TRBD1. This receptor was obtained from a woman aged 40 to 55 with COVID-19, enrolled during active disease. This CDR3 is CASSVGWDRAATNEKLFF. DNA for the CDR3: TGTGCCAGCAGTGTGGGGTGGGACAGGGCGGCAACTAATGAAAAACTGTTTTTT.